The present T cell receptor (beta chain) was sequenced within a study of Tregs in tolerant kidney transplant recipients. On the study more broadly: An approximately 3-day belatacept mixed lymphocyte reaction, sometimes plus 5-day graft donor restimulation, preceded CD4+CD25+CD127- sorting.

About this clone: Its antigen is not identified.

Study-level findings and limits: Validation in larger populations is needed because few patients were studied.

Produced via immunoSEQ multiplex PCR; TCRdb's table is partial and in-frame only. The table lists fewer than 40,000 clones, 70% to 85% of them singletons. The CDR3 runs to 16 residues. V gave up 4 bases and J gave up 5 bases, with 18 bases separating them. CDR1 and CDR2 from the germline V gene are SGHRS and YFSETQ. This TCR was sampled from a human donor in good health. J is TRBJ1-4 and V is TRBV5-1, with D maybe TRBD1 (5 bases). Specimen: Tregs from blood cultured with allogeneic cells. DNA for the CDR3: TGCGCCAGCAGCCCCGGAAACAACGGGGCAAATGAAAAACTGTTTTTT. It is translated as CASSPGNNGANEKLFF.